This T cell receptor beta chain was profiled in a study of shared clonotypes between healthy human individuals. Overall study findings and caveats: Inspection by rarefaction showed sorted-subset sequencing to be incomplete despite large depth.

Using immunoSEQ multiplex PCR, the repertoire was profiled, and TCRdb retains in-frame clones only, with some absent. This sample has roughly 400,000 clones; around 96% occur once, and the top ten carry approximately 0.3%. On this clone itself: The antigen is not known.

This CDR3 has 16 residues. Trimming cost V 1 base and J 3 bases, with 17 bases left between them. Germline CDR1 reads SGHTS; CDR2 reads YDEGEE. This receptor was taken from a man aged 30 to 39 in good health. V usage is TRBV5-8 and J usage is TRBJ2-7; D is undetermined. Sequencing was carried out using memory CD8+ T cells sorted from blood. Indicated subset: CD45RO+ cells pooled with CCR7-negative TemRA cells. For the CDR3, the DNA is TGTGCCAGCAGCTTGTATGTGCGGCCTTTTGGCTACGAGCAGTACTTC. Its protein is CASSLYVRPFGYEQYF.